Below are 8 T cell receptor beta chains sequenced from a single sample in a study of CD8+ T cells in alopecia areata. Treatment specified: oral pan-JAK inhibitor, 5-10 mg twice daily. Following RNA extraction, reverse transcription yielded cDNA that acted as the sequencing template. Generated by immunoSEQ multiplex PCR, the TCRdb table keeps only in-frame clones and is missing some. In the table there are about 90,000 clones, 40% to 50% of which are singletons. The specimen was CD8+ T cells sorted from blood, collected at week 24, from a patient treated with tofacitinib. The receptors originated from a human donor with alopecia areata.

The J gene is TRBJ2-5, the V gene TRBV4-1; 7 bases are shared with TRBD2. The ends lost 1 base at V and 5 bases at J; junction bases unmatched: 4. CDR1 is MGHRA and CDR2 is YSYEKL in the germline V gene. The CDR3 totals 14 residues. This CDR3 reads CASSQVLGGETQYF. The CDR3 DNA follows: TGCGCCAGCAGCCAAGTGTTGGGGGGGGAGACCCAGTACTTC.

The chain has TRBV6-5 and TRBJ2-4, with D possibly TRBD1 on 6 matching bases. The V gene's germline CDR1 is MNHEY and CDR2 SVGAGI. Trimming cost V 5 bases and J 8 bases, with 16 bases left between them. This CDR3 has 14 amino acids. CDR3 sequence (DNA): TGTGCCAGCAGTGGACAGTCCCATGTTCACATTCAGTACTTC. Translated: CASSGQSHVHIQYF.

This clone turned up a few times. The rearrangement links TRBV10-3 to TRBJ2-3, with D unclear. Trimming shortened V by 4 bases and J by 1 base, and 18 bases separated the two germline ends. CDR3 length: 17 amino acids. Germline V gene data show CDR1 as ENHRY and CDR2 as SYGVKD. The CDR3 region is CAISVETNDGGTDTQYF. The CDR3 DNA reads TGTGCCATCAGTGTAGAGACAAATGATGGGGGCACAGATACGCAGTATTTT.

The chain employs TRBV5-4 and TRBJ2-2, with D perhaps being TRBD1 or TRBD2 (6 bases each). V lost 4 bases and J 7 bases, leaving 11 bases between the germline ends. CDR1 is SGHNT and CDR2 is YYREEE in the germline V gene (reference sequence). The CDR3 extends over 13 amino acids. The DNA of the CDR3 is TGTGCCAGCAGCCCCGGGGGCTTCGGGGAGCTGTTTTTT. Translation gives CASSPGGFGELFF.

This chain connects TRBV28 to TRBJ1-2, with D maybe TRBD1 (5 bases). Germline V gene sequence: CDR1 MDHEN, CDR2 SYDVKM. V was clipped by 2 bases and J by 8 bases, with 12 bases between them. This CDR3 is 13 amino acids long. DNA for the CDR3: TGTGCCAGCAGTTTAACAGGCCGGCTGGGCTACACCTTC. Its protein is CASSLTGRLGYTF.

The V gene is TRBV4-1, the J gene TRBJ2-7, with D hard to call. This CDR3 has 13 residues. Trimming took off 1 base at V and 7 bases at J, with 11 bases between the two ends. Germline values: CDR1 MGHRA, CDR2 YSYEKL. The CDR3 coding sequence is TGCGCCAGCAGCCAAGTGAACCTCAAGGAGCAGTACTTC. Translated: CASSQVNLKEQYF.

The rearrangement links TRBV30 to TRBJ1-1, with unresolved D. The germline CDR1 and CDR2 sequences are GTSNPN and SVGIG (reference sequence). This CDR3 spans 11 amino acids. Between the trimmed V and J ends, which lost 8 bases and 10 bases, there was a span of 17 bases. The CDR3 sequence is CAGPSGPGAFF. The CDR3 DNA sequence: TGTGCCGGACCATCCGGACCTGGAGCTTTCTTT.

The chain uses TRBV15 and TRBJ2-7; no reliable D call. V shed 0 bases and J shed 6 bases, with 9 bases lying between them. This CDR3 comprises 13 residues. Germline-derived CDR1 and CDR2 are LNHNV and YYDKDF (reference sequence). The chain's CDR3 is CATSRDRPLEQYF. The CDR3 nucleotides are TGTGCCACCAGCAGAGATAGACCACTCGAGCAGTACTTC. Full variable domain (outside the CDR3, taken from reference TRBV15 and TRBJ2-7): DAMVIQNPRYQVTQFGKPVTLSCSQTLNHNVMYWYQQKSSQAPKLLFHYYDKDFNNEADTPDNFQSRRPNTSFCFLDIRSPGLGDTAMYLCATSRDRPLEQYFGPGTRLTVT.